These 2 T cell receptor beta chains were all obtained from the same sample, sequenced in a study of shared clonotypes between healthy human individuals. Generated by immunoSEQ multiplex PCR, the TCRdb table keeps only in-frame clones and is missing some. This table has 550,000 to 600,000 clones, 95% to 98% appearing once. The naive CD8 fraction comprised CD45RO-negative cells positively selected for CCR7 and excluded terminally differentiated effector memory CD45RA+ cells. Sequenced sample: naive CD8+ T cells sorted from blood. All receptors come from a man aged 25 to 45 in good health.

The chain carries TRBV5-5 and TRBJ2-3; 12 positions match TRBD2. V gave up 2 bases and J gave up 0 bases; unmatched junction bases: 7. The germline gives CDR1 SGHKS, CDR2 YYEKEE (reference sequence). This CDR3 contains 18 residues. The CDR3 DNA sequence: TGTGCCAGCAGCTTTTGGACTAGCGGGATAACTAGCACAGATACGCAGTATTTT. This sequence encodes CASSFWTSGITSTDTQYF.

The V gene is TRBV20-1, the J gene TRBJ2-7; perhaps TRBD1 as D (6 bases). V was clipped by 6 bases and J by 3 bases, with 9 bases between them. The CDR3 has 11 amino acids. Germline-derived CDR1 and CDR2 are DFQATT and SNEGSKA (reference sequence). The CDR3 sequence is CSAATGYEQYF. CDR3 nucleotide sequence: TGCAGTGCCGCGACAGGCTACGAGCAGTACTTC.